Given below is one T cell receptor (beta chain) in context. Antigen unknown. This entry is derived from a study of blood T cells in healthy people across ages. Study-level points and caveats: The unknown donor CMV status may have confounded expanded clonotype changes. Diversity of TCR beta per million T cells declined in a roughly linear way with age. There was a strong correlation between TCR beta diversity and naive T cell percentage.

The second PCR ran roughly 7 to 11 cycles with a sample-barcoded 5' primer and J-beta primers. One entry per CDR3 protein, called by TCRdb with MiXCR from the 5' RACE reads. The repertoire holds about 1.4 million distinct CDR3 sequences, with around 59% as singletons. The source is a man in his late teens or twenties in good health. The specimen sequenced was blood.

The CDR3 DNA sequence: TGTGCCAGCAGTGGACTAGCGGAGAATACCCAGTACTTC. Amino acid sequence: CASSGLAENTQYF. This chain connects TRBV6-6 to TRBJ2-5; 10 bases are shared with TRBD2. Germline V gene sequence: CDR1 MNHNY, CDR2 SVGAGI (reference sequence). CDR3 size: 13 residues. The junction had 5 bases not matched to a gene; V was cut back by 5 bases and J by 8 bases.